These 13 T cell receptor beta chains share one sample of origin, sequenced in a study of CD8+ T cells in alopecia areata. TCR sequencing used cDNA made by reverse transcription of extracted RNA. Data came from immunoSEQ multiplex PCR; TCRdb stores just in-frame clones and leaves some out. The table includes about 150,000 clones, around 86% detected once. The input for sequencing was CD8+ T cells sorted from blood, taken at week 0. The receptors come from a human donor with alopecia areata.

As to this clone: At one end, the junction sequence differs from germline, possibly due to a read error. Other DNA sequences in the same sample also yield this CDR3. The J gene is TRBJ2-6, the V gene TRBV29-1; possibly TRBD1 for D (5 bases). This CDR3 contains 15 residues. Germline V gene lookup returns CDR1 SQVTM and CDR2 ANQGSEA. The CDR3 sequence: CSVEDSTAGANVLTF. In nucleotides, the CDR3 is TGCAGCGTTGAAGACAGCACTGCTGGGGCCAACGTCCTGACCTTC. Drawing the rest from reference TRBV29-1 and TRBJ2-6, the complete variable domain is SAVISQKPSRDICQRGTSLTIQCQVDSQVTMMFWYRQQPGQSLTLIATANQGSEATYESGFVIDKFPISRPNLTFSTLTVSNMSPEDSSIYLCSVEDSTAGANVLTFGAGSRLTVL.

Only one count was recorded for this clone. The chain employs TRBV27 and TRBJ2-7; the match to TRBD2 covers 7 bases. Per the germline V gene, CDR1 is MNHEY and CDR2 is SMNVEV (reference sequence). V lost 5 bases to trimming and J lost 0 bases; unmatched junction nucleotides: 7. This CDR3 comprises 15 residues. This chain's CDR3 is CASSEVGGSSYEQYF. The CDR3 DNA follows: TGTGCCAGCAGTGAGGTCGGGGGGAGCTCCTACGAGCAGTACTTC.

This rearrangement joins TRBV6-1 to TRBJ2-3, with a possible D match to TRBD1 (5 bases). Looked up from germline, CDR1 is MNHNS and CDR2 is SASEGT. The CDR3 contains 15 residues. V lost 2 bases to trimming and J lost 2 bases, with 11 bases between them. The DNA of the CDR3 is TGTGCCAGCAGTGAATTAGGGGATCCCACAGATACGCAGTATTTT. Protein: CASSELGDPTDTQYF.

The CDR3 nucleotides are TGTGCCAGCAGTGATCAAGAGAACACCGGGGAGCTGTTTTTT. It is translated as CASSDQENTGELFF. The chain couples TRBV6-1 to TRBJ2-2; no definite D call. Germline values: CDR1 MNHNS, CDR2 SASEGT. V was cut by 3 bases and J by 1 base, with 6 bases left in between. CDR3 length equals 14 residues.

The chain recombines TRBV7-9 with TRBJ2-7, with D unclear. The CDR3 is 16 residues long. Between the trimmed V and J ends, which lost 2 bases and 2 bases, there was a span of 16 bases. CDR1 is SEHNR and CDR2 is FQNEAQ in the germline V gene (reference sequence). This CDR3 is CASSLRPRTETYEQYF. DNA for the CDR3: TGTGCCAGCAGCTTAAGGCCCAGGACGGAGACCTACGAGCAGTACTTC.

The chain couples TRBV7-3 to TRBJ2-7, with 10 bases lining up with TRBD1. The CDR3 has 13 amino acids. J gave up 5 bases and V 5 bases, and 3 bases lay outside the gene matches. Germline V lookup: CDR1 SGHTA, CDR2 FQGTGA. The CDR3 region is CASSPGTGDEQYF. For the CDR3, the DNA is TGTGCCAGCAGCCCCGGGACAGGGGACGAGCAGTACTTC.

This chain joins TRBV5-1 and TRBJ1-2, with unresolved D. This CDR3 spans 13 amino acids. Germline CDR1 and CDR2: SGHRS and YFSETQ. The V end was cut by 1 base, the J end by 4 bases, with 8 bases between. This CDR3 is CASSLSRAYGYTF. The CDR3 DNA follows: TGCGCCAGCAGCTTGAGTCGGGCCTATGGCTACACCTTC.

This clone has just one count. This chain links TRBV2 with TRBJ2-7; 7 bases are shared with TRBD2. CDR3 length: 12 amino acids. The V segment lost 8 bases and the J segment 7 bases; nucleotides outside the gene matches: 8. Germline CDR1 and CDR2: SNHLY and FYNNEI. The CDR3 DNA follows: TGTGCCAGCCTCATGGGAGGGGAAGAGCAGTACTTC. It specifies CASLMGGEEQYF.

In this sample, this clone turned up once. CDR3 sequence: CASSHRGASSYEQYF. In nucleotides, the CDR3 is TGTGCCAGCAGTCACAGGGGGGCAAGCTCCTACGAGCAGTACTTC. The V and J genes are TRBV27 and TRBJ2-5; the match to TRBD1 covers 8 bases. The end of the DNA aligns better with TRBJ2-7, so the J call may be wrong. The CDR3 covers 15 residues. CDR1 is MNHEY and CDR2 is SMNVEV in the germline V gene (reference sequence).

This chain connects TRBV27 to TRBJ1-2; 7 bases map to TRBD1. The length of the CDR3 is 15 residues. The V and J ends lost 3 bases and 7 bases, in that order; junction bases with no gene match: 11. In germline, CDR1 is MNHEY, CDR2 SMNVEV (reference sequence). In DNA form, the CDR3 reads TGTGCCAGCAGTTTGGGGTCAACAGGGGTGCGTGGCTACACCTTC. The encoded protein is CASSLGSTGVRGYTF.

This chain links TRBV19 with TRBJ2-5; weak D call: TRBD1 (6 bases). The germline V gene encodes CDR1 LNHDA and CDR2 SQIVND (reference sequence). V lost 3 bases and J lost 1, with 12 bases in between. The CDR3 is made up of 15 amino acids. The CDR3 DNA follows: TGTGCCAGTAGTATTGGGACAACGAGCCAAGAGACCCAGTACTTC. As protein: CASSIGTTSQETQYF.

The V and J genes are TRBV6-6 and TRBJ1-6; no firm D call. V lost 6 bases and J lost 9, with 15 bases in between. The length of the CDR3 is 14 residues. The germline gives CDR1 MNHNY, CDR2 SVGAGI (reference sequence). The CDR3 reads CASSSGSLISPLHF. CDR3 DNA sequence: TGTGCCAGCAGCTCCGGGTCCTTAATTTCACCCCTCCACTTT.

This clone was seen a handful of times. Here the CDR3 DNA reads TGTGCCAGCAGTGAAGAGACTAGCGGCTCCTACGAGCAGTACTTC. Translated, it gives CASSEETSGSYEQYF. The chain combines TRBV6-1 with TRBJ2-7, with TRBD2 matching 9 bases. This CDR3 is built from 15 residues. V lost 1 base and J lost 0; bases outside the gene matches: 1. Germline lookup yields CDR1 MNHNS and CDR2 SASEGT.